This T cell receptor (beta chain) emerged from a study of blood T cell repertoires in COVID-19. Study background: From the United States, Italy and Spain came samples of acute and convalescent COVID-19. From T cells, B-cell-depleted T cells, or PBMCs came the material, which was cDNA or gDNA.

Original processing methods: Reference gene primer amplification in the assay estimated nucleated cell counts. The data were produced by immunoSEQ multiplex PCR, yet TCRdb's version contains in-frame clones alone and is incomplete. The DNA was the basis for D and trimming; V, J and clone size are from that table. The data show 37,000 or so clones, more than 60% seen once. Losses at the gene ends were 9 bases for V and 7 bases for J; bases not matched to a gene: 10. Germline V lookup: CDR1 KGHDR, CDR2 SFDVKD. The CDR3 length is 13 residues. Sample: peripheral blood. The clonotype was recovered from a man in his sixties with active COVID-19. V usage is TRBV24-1 and J usage is TRBJ1-2, with 7 bases aligning to TRBD1. CDR3 bases: TGTGCCACCTCCACGATCCGGGACAGTGGCTACACCTTC. Translation: CATSTIRDSGYTF.